This is a list of T cell receptor beta chains from one sample in a study of T cell changes during pregnancy in multiple sclerosis. Profiled with immunoSEQ multiplex PCR; TCRdb holds only in-frame clones, not every one. This sample carries about 67,000 clones, approximately 92% of them seen once, and the ten largest clones take roughly 2%. Material: peripheral blood, obtained in the first trimester of pregnancy. The receptor set was obtained from a female donor with multiple sclerosis, enrolled in a pregnancy study. The CDR3 runs from the conserved cysteine through the conserved F or W. Part of the rows lack a size; the others show once, few, many or a class for expanded clones.

clone size | CDR3 length | V gene | CDR3 protein
. | 15 | TRBV15 | CATSRAAGGLYGYTF
. | 16 | TRBV18 | CASSPLKSGRSEKLFF
. | 14 | TRBV27 | CASSLGLLNSPLHF
. | 15 | TRBV9 | CASSAGTSGPEAQYF
. | 16 | TRBV2 | CASSFTGPGSSYEQYF
. | 13 | TRBV27 | CASSLAGDTEAFF
. | 10 | TRBV7-8 | CASYNTEAFF
few | 15 | TRBV28 | CASSLPGTADEKLFF
. | 16 | TRBV5-1 | CASSAPGQSSGNTIYF
. | 14 | TRBV6-1 | CASSTSRWSLEQYF
. | 15 | TRBV2 | CASSASGEDTGELFF
few | 15 | TRBV7-9 | CASSLYRDPNSPLHF
. | 13 | TRBV18 | CASSPQGYTEAFF
. | 14 | TRBV6-5 | CASSYNAGVDEQYF
. | 18 | TRBV27 | CASSHTGRGSGGTDTQYF
. | 16 | TRBV6-5 | CASSYSPGSSYNEQFF
. | 16 | TRBV7-6 | CASSLVWRGAPDTQYF
. | 16 | TRBV28 | CASSGQAGWGAGGYTF
. | 13 | TRBV2 | CASRSGYPHEQYF
. | 14 | TRBV6-1 | CASSDPGTDYEQYF
. | 15 | TRBV28 | CASSSLADSTDTQYF
. | 15 | TRBV6-5 | CASGTGGSGANVLTF
. | 14 | TRBV5-1 | CASSLEGLGYEQYF
. | 15 | TRBV6-5 | CASSERGPRSSPLHF
. | 14 | TRBV19 | CASIDSRGSTEAFF
. | 16 | TRBV28 | CASSPAGTGYPNIQYF
. | 14 | TRBV7-2 | CASSSTVWDSPLHF
once | 13 | TRBV5-4 | CASSIGQEVEQYF
. | 13 | TRBV6-1 | CASSNRDRGALFF
. | 13 | TRBV18 | CASSPDDRNIQYF
. | 16 | TRBV9 | CASSVRIGEPSGGYTF
. | 15 | TRBV25-1 | CASSHTVTTNEKLFF
. | 16 | TRBV9 | CASSVVVSRNTGELFF
once | 16 | TRBV2 | CASQDRGGATKNIQYF
. | 16 | TRBV12-5 | CASGLSLAGGEETQYF
. | 13 | TRBV7-9 | CASSLPGNTEAFF
. | 17 | TRBV19 | CASKRTGRSLEANVLTF
. | 13 | TRBV19 | CASSPRDSYGYTF
. | 14 | TRBV28 | CASSPRDRANEQFF
. | 12 | TRBV27 | CASNTFRGEAFF
. | 15 | TRBV28 | CASTNNPELGNTIYF
. | 14 | TRBV5-1 | CASSSQGVGTEAFF
. | 16 | TRBV7-9 | CASSLGQGGAKNIQYF
. | 19 | TRBV5-4 | CASSSRSSGGAGGSNEQFF
. | 13 | TRBV6-5 | CASSKRGNTEAFF